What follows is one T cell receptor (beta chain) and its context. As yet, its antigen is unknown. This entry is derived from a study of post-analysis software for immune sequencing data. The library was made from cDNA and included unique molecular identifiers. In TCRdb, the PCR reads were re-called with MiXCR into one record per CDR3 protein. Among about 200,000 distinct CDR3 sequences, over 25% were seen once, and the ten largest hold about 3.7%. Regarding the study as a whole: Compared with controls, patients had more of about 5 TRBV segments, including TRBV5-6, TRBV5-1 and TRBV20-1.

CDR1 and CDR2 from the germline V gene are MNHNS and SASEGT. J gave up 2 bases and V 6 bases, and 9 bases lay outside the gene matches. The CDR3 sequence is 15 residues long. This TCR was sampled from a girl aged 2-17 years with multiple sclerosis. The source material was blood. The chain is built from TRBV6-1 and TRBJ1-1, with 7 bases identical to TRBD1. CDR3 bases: TGTGCCAGCAGCCCCGGACAGGCTTTAAACACTGAAGCTTTCTTT. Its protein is CASSPGQALNTEAFF.